This T cell receptor (beta chain) was found in a study of blood T cell repertoires in COVID-19. Clones were read by immunoSEQ multiplex PCR, and TCRdb kept only the in-frame ones, dropping some. The data show more than 90,000 clones, about 80% seen once. This CDR3 contains 17 residues. Trimming left V 6 bases short and J 0 bases short, with 18 bases between. Germline loops: CDR1 MDHEN, CDR2 SYDVKM. This receptor was obtained from a man of 80 years or more with acute or convalescent COVID-19. Sequencing was performed on peripheral blood. This chain joins TRBV28 and TRBJ2-1, with D tentatively TRBD1 (6 bases). The CDR3 DNA is TGTGCCAGCAGCAGTACAGGGACGGTTTTCTCCTACAATGAGCAGTTCTTC. This gives the protein CASSSTGTVFSYNEQFF.